This T cell receptor beta chain was sequenced for a study of blood T cell repertoires in COVID-19. The V end was cut by 2 bases, the J end by 8 bases, with 10 bases between. CDR1 and CDR2 (germline): ENHRY, SYGVKD. The CDR3 has 13 residues. Libraries were prepared by immunoSEQ multiplex PCR; TCRdb keeps only in-frame clonotypes and omits some of them. The sample lists approximately 100,000 clones; around 91% were seen once. The genes are TRBV10-3 and TRBJ1-5; D is ambiguous. The sequenced material came from peripheral blood. The receptor comes from an elderly woman with acute or convalescent COVID-19. The chain's CDR3 is CAISEPGLEPQHF. The CDR3 DNA follows: TGTGCCATCAGTGAGCCCGGACTGGAGCCCCAGCATTTT.